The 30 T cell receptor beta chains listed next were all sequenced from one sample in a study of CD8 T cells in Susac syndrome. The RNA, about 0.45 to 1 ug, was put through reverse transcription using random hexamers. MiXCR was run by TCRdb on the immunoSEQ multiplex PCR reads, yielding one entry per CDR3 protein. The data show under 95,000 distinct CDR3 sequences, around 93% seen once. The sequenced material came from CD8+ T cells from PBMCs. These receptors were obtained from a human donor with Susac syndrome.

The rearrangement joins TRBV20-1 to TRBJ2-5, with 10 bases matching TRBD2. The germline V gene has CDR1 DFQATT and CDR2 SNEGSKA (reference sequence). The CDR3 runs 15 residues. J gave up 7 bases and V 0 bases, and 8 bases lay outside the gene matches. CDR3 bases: TGCAGTGCTAGAGATCGAGCTAGCGGGAGAGGGACCCAGTACTTC. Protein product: CSARDRASGRGTQYF.

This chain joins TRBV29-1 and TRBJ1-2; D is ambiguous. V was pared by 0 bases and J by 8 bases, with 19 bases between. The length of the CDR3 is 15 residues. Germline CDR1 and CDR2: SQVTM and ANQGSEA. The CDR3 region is CSVEDLLGSPEGYTF. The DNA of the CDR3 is TGCAGCGTTGAAGATCTTCTGGGCAGCCCGGAGGGCTACACCTTC.

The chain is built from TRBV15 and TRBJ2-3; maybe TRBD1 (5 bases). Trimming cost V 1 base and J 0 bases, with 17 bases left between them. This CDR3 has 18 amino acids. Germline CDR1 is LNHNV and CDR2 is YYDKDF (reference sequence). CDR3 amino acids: CATSRAIDRAPSTDTQYF. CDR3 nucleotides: TGTGCCACCAGCAGAGCTATAGACAGAGCCCCTAGCACAGATACGCAGTATTTT.

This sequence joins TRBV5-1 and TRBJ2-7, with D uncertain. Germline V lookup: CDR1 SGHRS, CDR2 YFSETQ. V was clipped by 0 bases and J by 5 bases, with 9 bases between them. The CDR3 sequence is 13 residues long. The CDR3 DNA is TGCGCCAGCAGCTTGGAGGCGTTGGACGAGCAGTACTTC. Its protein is CASSLEALDEQYF.

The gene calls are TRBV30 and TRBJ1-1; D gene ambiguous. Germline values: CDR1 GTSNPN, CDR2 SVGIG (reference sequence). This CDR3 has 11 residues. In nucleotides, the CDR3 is TGTGCTTCAGACACTCTCCATGAAGCTTTCTTT. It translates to CASDTLHEAFF.

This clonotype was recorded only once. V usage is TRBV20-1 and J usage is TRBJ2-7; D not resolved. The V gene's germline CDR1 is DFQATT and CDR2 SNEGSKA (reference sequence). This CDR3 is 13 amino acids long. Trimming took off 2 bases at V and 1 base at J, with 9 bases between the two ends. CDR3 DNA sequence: TGCAGTGCTAGATCCCCGGGTTCCTACGAGCAGTACTTC. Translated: CSARSPGSYEQYF.

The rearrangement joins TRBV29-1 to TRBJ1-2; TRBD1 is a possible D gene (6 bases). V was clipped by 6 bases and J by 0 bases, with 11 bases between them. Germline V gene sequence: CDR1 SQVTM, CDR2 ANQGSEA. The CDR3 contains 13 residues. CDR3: CSVWTETNYGYTF. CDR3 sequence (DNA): TGCAGCGTATGGACAGAAACTAACTATGGCTACACCTTC.

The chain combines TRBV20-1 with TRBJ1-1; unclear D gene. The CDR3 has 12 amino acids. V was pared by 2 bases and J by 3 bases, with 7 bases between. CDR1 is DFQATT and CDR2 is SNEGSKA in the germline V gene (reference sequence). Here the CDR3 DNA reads TGCAGTGCTAGATACTCGGACACTGAAGCTTTCTTT. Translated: CSARYSDTEAFF.

Written as DNA, the CDR3 is TGTGCCAGCAGTTACGAGGGCCACGGACAGGGAAAACTGTTTTTT. This gives the protein CASSYEGHGQGKLFF. This chain joins TRBV6-5 and TRBJ1-4; 8 bases are shared with TRBD1. J lost 10 bases, V lost 2 bases, and 9 bases had no gene match. The CDR3 consists of 15 residues. Germline V gene lookup returns CDR1 MNHEY and CDR2 SVGAGI.

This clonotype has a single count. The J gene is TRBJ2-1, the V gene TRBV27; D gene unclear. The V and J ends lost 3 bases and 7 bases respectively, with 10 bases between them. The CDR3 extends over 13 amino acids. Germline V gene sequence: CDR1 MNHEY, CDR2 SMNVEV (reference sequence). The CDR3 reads CASSFSIANEQFF. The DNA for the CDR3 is TGTGCCAGCAGTTTTTCGATAGCAAATGAGCAGTTCTTC.

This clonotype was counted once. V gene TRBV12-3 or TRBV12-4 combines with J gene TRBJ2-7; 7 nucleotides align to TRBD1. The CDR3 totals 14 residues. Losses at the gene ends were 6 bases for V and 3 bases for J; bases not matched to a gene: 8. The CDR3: CASSPHPGGYEQYF. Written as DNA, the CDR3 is TGTGCCAGCAGCCCACATCCAGGGGGCTACGAGCAGTACTTC.

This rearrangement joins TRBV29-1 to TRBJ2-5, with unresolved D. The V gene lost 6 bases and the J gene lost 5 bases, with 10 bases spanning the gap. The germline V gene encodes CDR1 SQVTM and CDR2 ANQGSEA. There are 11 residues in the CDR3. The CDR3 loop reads CSVVAGETQYF. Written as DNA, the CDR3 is TGCAGCGTGGTCGCCGGGGAGACCCAGTACTTC. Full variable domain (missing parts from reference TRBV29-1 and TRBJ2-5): SAVISQKPSRDICQRGTSLTIQCQVDSQVTMMFWYRQQPGQSLTLIATANQGSEATYESGFVIDKFPISRPNLTFSTLTVSNMSPEDSSIYLCSVVAGETQYFGPGTRLLVL.

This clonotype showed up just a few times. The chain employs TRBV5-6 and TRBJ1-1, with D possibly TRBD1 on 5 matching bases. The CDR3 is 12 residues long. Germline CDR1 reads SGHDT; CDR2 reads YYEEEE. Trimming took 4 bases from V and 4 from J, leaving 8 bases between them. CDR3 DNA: TGTGCCAGCAGCCGGGGGGGCACTGAAGCTTTCTTT. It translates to CASSRGGTEAFF.

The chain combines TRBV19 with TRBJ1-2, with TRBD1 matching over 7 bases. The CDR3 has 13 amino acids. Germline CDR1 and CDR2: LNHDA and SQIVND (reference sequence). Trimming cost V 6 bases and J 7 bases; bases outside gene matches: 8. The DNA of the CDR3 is TGTGCCAGTAGCGCGACAGGGCGTGGTGGCTACACCTTC. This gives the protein CASSATGRGGYTF. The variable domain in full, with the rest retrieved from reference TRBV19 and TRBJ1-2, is DGGITQSPKYLFRKEGQNVTLSCEQNLNHDAMYWYRQDPGQGLRLIYYSQIVNDFQKGDIAEGYSVSREKKESFPLTVTSAQKNPTAFYLCASSATGRGGYTFGSGTRLTVV.

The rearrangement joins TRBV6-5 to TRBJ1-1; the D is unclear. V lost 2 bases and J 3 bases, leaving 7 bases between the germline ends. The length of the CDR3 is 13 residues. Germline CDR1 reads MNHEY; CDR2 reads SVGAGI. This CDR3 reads CASSYNRDTEAFF. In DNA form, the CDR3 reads TGTGCCAGCAGTTACAATCGGGACACTGAAGCTTTCTTT.

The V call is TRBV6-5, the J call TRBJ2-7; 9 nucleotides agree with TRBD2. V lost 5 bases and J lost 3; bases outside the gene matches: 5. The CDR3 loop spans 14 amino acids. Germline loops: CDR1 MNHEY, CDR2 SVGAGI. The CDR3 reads CASSGSGSNYEQYF. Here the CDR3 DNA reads TGTGCCAGCAGTGGTAGCGGGAGCAACTACGAGCAGTACTTC.

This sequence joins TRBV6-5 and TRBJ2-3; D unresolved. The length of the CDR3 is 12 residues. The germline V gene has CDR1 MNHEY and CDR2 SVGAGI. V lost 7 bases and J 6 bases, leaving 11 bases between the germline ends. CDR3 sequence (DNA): TGTGCCAGCACCCAAGACCGCGATACGCAGTATTTT. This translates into CASTQDRDTQYF.

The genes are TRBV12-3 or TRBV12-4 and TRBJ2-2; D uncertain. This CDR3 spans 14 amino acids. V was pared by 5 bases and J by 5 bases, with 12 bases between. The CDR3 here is CASSALLGTGELFF. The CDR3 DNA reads TGTGCCAGCAGTGCCCTCCTAGGGACCGGGGAGCTGTTTTTT.

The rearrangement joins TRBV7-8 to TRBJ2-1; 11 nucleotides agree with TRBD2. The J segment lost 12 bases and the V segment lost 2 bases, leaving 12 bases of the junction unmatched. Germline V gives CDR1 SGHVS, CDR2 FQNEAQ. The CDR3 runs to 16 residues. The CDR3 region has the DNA TGTGCCAGCAGCTTATTTGGTCCTAGCGGGAGGTACGGGCAGTTCTTC. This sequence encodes CASSLFGPSGRYGQFF.

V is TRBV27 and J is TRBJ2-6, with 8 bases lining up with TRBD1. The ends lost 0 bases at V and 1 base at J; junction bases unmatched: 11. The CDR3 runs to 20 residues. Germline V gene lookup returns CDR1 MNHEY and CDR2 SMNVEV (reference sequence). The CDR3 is CASSLSKPGGWASGANVLTF. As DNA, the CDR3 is TGTGCCAGCAGTTTATCGAAGCCAGGGGGCTGGGCTTCTGGGGCCAACGTCCTGACTTTC. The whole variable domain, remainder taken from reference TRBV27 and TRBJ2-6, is EAQVTQNPRYLITVTGKKLTVTCSQNMNHEYMSWYRQDPGLGLRQIYYSMNVEVTDKGDVPEGYKVSRKEKRNFPLILESPSPNQTSLYFCASSLSKPGGWASGANVLTFGAGSRLTVL.

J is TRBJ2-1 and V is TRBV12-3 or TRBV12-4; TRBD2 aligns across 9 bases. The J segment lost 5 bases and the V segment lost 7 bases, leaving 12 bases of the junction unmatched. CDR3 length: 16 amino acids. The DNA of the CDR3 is TGTGCCAGCACCCCTGCGACTAGCGGAATAAACAATGAGCAGTTCTTC. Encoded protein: CASTPATSGINNEQFF.

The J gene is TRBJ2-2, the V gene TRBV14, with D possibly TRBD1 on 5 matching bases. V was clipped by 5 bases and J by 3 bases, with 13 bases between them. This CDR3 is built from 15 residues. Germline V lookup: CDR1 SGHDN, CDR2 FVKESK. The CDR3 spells CASSTRDSDTGELFF. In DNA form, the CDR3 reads TGTGCCAGCAGCACCAGAGACAGTGACACCGGGGAGCTGTTTTTT.

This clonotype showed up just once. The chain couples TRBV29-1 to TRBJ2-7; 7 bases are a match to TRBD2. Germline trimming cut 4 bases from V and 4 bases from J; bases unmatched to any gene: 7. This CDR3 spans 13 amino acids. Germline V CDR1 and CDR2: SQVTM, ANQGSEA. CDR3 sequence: CSVVGLADYEQYF. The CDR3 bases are TGCAGCGTTGTTGGTCTAGCGGATTACGAGCAGTACTTC.

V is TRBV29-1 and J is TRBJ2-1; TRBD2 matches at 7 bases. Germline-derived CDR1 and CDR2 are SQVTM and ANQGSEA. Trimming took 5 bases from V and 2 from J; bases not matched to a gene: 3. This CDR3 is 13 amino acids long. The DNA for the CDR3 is TGCAGCGTTAGCGGGACTGCCTACAATGAGCAGTTCTTC. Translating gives CSVSGTAYNEQFF.

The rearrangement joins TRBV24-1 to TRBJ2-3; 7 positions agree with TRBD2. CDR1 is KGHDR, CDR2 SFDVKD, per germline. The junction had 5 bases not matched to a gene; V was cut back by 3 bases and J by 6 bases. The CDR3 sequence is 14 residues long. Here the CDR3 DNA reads TGTGCCACCAGTGATAAAACCGGGAGGGATACGCAGTATTTT. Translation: CATSDKTGRDTQYF.

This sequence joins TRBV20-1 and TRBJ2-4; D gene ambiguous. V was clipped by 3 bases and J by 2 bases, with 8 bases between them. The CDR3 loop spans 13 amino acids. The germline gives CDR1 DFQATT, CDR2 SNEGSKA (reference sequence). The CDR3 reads CSASILTKNIQYF. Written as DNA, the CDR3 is TGCAGTGCTAGTATTCTTACCAAAAACATTCAGTACTTC.

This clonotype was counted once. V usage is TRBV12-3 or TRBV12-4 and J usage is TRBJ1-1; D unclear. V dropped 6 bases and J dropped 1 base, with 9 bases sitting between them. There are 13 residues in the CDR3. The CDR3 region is CASRDEWNTEAFF. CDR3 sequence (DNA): TGTGCCAGCAGGGACGAATGGAACACTGAAGCTTTCTTT.

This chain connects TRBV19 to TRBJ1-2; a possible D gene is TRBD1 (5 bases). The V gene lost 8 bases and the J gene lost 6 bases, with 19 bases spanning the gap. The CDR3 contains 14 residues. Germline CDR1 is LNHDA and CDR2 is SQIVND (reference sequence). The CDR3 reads CASGGRPQRNGYTF. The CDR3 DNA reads TGTGCCAGTGGGGGGAGACCCCAGCGGAATGGCTACACCTTC.

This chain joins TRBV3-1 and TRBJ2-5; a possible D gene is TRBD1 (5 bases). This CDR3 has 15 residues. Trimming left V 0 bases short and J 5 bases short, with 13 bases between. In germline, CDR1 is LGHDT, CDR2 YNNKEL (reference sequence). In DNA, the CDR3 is TGTGCCAGCAGCCAAGAAATAGGACAATTGGAGACCCAGTACTTC. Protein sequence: CASSQEIGQLETQYF.

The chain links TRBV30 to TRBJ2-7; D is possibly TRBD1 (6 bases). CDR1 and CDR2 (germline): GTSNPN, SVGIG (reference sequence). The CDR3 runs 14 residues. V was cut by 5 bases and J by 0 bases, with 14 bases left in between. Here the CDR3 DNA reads TGTGCCTGGGCCCTGACGGACAGCTCCTACGAGCAGTACTTC. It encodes CAWALTDSSYEQYF.